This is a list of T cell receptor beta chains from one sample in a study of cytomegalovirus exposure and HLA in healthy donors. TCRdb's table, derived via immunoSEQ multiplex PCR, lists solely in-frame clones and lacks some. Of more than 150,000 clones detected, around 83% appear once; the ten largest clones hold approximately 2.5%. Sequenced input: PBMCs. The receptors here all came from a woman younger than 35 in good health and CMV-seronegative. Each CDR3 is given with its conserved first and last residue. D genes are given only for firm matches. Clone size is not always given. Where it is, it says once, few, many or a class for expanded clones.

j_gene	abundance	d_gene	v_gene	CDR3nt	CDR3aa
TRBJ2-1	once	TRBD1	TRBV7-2	TGTGCCAGCAGTCCCGGACAGGGTTCCTACAATGAGCAGTTCTTC	CASSPGQGSYNEQFF
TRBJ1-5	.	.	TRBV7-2	TGTGCCAGCGGGCTGAATAAGGGGATCATGGGGCAGCCCCAGCATTTT	CASGLNKGIMGQPQHF
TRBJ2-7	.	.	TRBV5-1	TGCGCCAGCAGCGACGGTCGGGGAGCCTACGAGCAGTACTTC	CASSDGRGAYEQYF
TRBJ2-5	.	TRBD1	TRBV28	TGTGCCAGCAGTTTATCCCCCGGGACAGGTCAAGAGACCCAGTACTTC	CASSLSPGTGQETQYF
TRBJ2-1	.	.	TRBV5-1	TGCGCCAGCAGCTTACCCCGACCCTTGAGGAATGAGCAGTTCTTC	CASSLPRPLRNEQFF
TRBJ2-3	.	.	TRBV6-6	TGTGCCAGCGCCCAGGGCGGTAGCACAGATACGCAGTATTTT	CASAQGGSTDTQYF
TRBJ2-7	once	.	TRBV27	TGTGCCAGCAGTTTTCGGGGCTCCTACGAGCAGTACTTC	CASSFRGSYEQYF
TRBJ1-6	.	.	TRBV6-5	TGTGCCAGCAGTTCAGGGGCGCAGTATTCACCCCTCCACTTT	CASSSGAQYSPLHF
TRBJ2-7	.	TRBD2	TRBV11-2	TGTGCCAGCACGGGCCGGGGGGACTACGAGCAGTACTTC	CASTGRGDYEQYF
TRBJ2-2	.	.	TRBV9	TGTGCCAGCAGCGTCCATGCGGCATTCAACACCGGGGAGCTGTTTTTT	CASSVHAAFNTGELFF
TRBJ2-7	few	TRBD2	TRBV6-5	TGTGCCAGCAGTCTAGCGGGAGGGCCCGACGAGCAGTACTTC	CASSLAGGPDEQYF
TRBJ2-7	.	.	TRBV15	TGTGCCACCAGCAGAGATTTGTACTACGAGCAGTACTTC	CATSRDLYYEQYF
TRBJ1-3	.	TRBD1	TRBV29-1	TGCAGCGTTTCCCGGGACAGAGATGGAAACACCATATATTTT	CSVSRDRDGNTIYF
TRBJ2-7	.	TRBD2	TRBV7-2	TGTGCCAGCACCCCTCGGGCTACTAGCGGTGTTCCTTACGAGCAGTACTTC	CASTPRATSGVPYEQYF
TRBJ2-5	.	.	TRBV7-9	TGTGCCAGCACCCCACGGGCAGGGAAAGAGACCCAGTACTTC	CASTPRAGKETQYF
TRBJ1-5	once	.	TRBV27	TGTGCCAGCAGATATGGACAATCGAATCAGCCCCAGCATTTT	CASRYGQSNQPQHF
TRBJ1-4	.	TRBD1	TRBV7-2	TGTGCCAGCAGCTTAGTACAGGGGGCTGAAAAACTGTTTTTT	CASSLVQGAEKLFF
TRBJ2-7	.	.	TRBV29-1	TGCAGCGTTGCTAAGGCCCGGGCCTACGAGCAGTACTTC	CSVAKARAYEQYF
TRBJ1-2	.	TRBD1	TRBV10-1	TGCGCCAGCAGTGAGTCAAGTCCAATCGGACAGGGGAACTATGGCTACACCTTC	CASSESSPIGQGNYGYTF